These 32 T cell receptor beta chains originate from one sample sequenced in a study of prognosis after radiotherapy for stage I lung cancer. Amplification of TCR beta CDR3 from genomic DNA used two-round multiplex PCR. First-round PCR used primers specific to each TRBV and TRBJ gene. A single record per CDR3 protein comes from TCRdb applying MiXCR to the multiplex PCR reads. This table has some 14,000 distinct CDR3 sequences, roughly a third appearing once. Sequencing used PBMCs, obtained before or after stereotactic body radiation therapy (not recorded which). The receptors here all came from a donor aged 50 or older with non-small cell lung cancer.

Notes on this clonotype: A clone one base away is much larger, so this may be a read error. V and J are TRBV4-2 and TRBJ1-2, with D possibly TRBD1 on 5 matching bases. The length of the CDR3 is 16 residues. Germline loops: CDR1 LGHNA, CDR2 YNFKEQ. Deletions cut 0 bases from V and 3 bases from J, with 14 bases between. The CDR3 DNA reads TGTGCCAGCAGCCAAGAGGACGCGACAGATTACTATGGCTACACCTTC. This sequence encodes CASSQEDATDYYGYTF.

The V gene is TRBV6-5, the J gene TRBJ2-7; unclear D gene. Germline V gene lookup returns CDR1 MNHEY and CDR2 SVGAGI. The CDR3 loop spans 13 amino acids. Deletions cut 6 bases from V and 7 bases from J, with 16 bases between. As DNA, the CDR3 is TGTGCCAGCAGGTACCCGAAGTTAGGAGAGCAGTACTTC. This gives the protein CASRYPKLGEQYF.

With respect to this clonotype: A far more abundant clone sits one base away, making this likely a read error. V is TRBV6-1 and J is TRBJ2-1; D gene unclear. Germline V gene lookup returns CDR1 MNHNS and CDR2 SASEGT. The CDR3 totals 10 residues. The V end lost 7 bases, the J end lost 4 bases, and 2 bases lay between the germline ends. CDR3 coding DNA: TGTGCCAGCATTTACAATGAGCAGTTCTTC. Translating gives CASIYNEQFF.

This rearrangement joins TRBV20-1 to TRBJ2-7; 10 nucleotides agree with TRBD2. The V gene end was trimmed by 6 bases and the J gene end by 5 bases; junction bases not matched to a gene: 7. CDR1 is DFQATT, CDR2 SNEGSKA, per germline (reference sequence). The CDR3 sequence is 13 residues long. For the CDR3, the DNA is TGCAGTGCGAAAACTAGCGGGGTTCACGAGCAGTACTTC. It is translated as CSAKTSGVHEQYF.

This clonotype was detected ten times or more. The chain is built from TRBV4-1 and TRBJ1-1; D remains ambiguous. Germline lookup yields CDR1 MGHRA and CDR2 YSYEKL. This CDR3 contains 13 residues. V shed 5 bases and J shed 0 bases, with 7 bases lying between them. The CDR3 is CASSSAMNTEAFF. CDR3 DNA sequence: TGCGCCAGCAGCTCAGCGATGAACACTGAAGCTTTCTTT.

By frequency in the sample, this clonotype is medium-sized (0.01 to 0.1%). This chain uses TRBV6-5 with TRBJ2-1, with 9 bases lining up with TRBD2. V was pared by 2 bases and J by 7 bases, with 6 bases of the junction left unmatched. The CDR3 contains 15 residues. Germline-derived CDR1 and CDR2 are MNHEY and SVGAGI. CDR3 nucleotides: TGTGCCAGCAGTTACCAGCGGGGGGCCCAAAATGAGCAGTTCTTC. It specifies CASSYQRGAQNEQFF.

This clonotype was recorded many times. V gene TRBV4-2 combines with J gene TRBJ2-4; TRBD1 matches at 12 bases. CDR3 length equals 15 residues. V lost 1 base, J lost 7 bases, and 2 bases stayed unmatched. The germline CDR1 and CDR2 sequences are LGHNA and YNFKEQ. The CDR3 sequence is CASSQGGQGANIQYF. For the CDR3, the DNA is TGTGCCAGCAGCCAAGGGGGACAGGGGGCGAACATTCAGTACTTC.

The gene calls are TRBV6-1 and TRBJ2-1; 8 bases line up with TRBD1. The ends lost 6 bases at V and 7 bases at J; junction bases unmatched: 2. The CDR3 loop spans 12 amino acids. CDR1 is MNHNS, CDR2 SASEGT, per germline. CDR3 in amino acids: CASRNRGNEQFF. CDR3 coding DNA: TGTGCCAGCAGAAACAGGGGGAATGAGCAGTTCTTC.

This clonotype was seen at least ten times. The genes are TRBV12-3 or TRBV12-4 and TRBJ1-2; possibly TRBD1 for D (5 bases). With 5 bases removed from V and 4 bases from J, the gap between germline ends came to 14 bases. This CDR3 is 14 amino acids long. The CDR3 DNA is TGTGCCAGCAGTCCACGGACAACTGGCTATGGCTACACCTTC. Its translation is CASSPRTTGYGYTF.

This clonotype is medium-sized. V and J are TRBV3-1 and TRBJ2-3; D might be TRBD1 (6 bases). Trimming removed 4 bases at V and 2 bases at J, with 10 bases between. This CDR3 is built from 14 residues. The germline V gene encodes CDR1 LGHDT and CDR2 YNNKEL (reference sequence). The CDR3 DNA reads TGTGCCAGCAGCCCCGAGGGGGACACAGATACGCAGTATTTT. Translated, it gives CASSPEGDTDTQYF.

J is TRBJ2-7 and V is TRBV12-3 or TRBV12-4; D may be TRBD2 (5 bases). The V end was cut by 4 bases, the J end by 11 bases, with 12 bases between. The CDR3 covers 11 residues. The CDR3 is CASSSTRQKYF. The CDR3 DNA is TGTGCCAGCAGTTCCACTAGGCAGAAGTACTTC.

This clonotype was recorded at least ten times. The rearrangement links TRBV5-6 to TRBJ1-2, with 8 nucleotides matching TRBD1. Germline V lookup: CDR1 SGHDT, CDR2 YYEEEE. This CDR3 comprises 15 residues. Trimming cost V 1 base and J 2 bases; bases outside gene matches: 4. CDR3 in DNA: TGTGCCAGCAGCTTGACGGACAGGGAGAACTATGGCTACACCTTC. Translated: CASSLTDRENYGYTF.

This clonotype rates as medium-sized. The chain employs TRBV28 and TRBJ1-2; TRBD1 aligns across 10 bases. Germline V gene lookup returns CDR1 MDHEN and CDR2 SYDVKM. CDR3 length equals 16 residues. V was pared by 6 bases and J by 4 bases, with 11 bases of the junction left unmatched. Written as DNA, the CDR3 is TGTGCCAGCAGAAGCCCCGGGACAGGGGAACGCTATGGCTACACCTTC. Translation: CASRSPGTGERYGYTF.

Many counts were recorded for this clonotype. The chain employs TRBV5-1 and TRBJ1-1; tentative D call: TRBD1 (6 bases). V gave up 2 bases and J gave up 0 bases, with 14 bases separating them. The CDR3 loop spans 16 amino acids. CDR1 and CDR2 from the germline V gene are SGHRS and YFSETQ. The CDR3 DNA follows: TGCGCCAGCAGCTTTGGACCCACAGGGTTGAACACTGAAGCTTTCTTT. Translation gives CASSFGPTGLNTEAFF.

This clonotype was observed many times. This sequence joins TRBV7-8 and TRBJ2-1; a weak D match, TRBD2 (7 bases). Germline CDR1 and CDR2: SGHVS and FQNEAQ. CDR3 length: 15 residues. V was pared by 2 bases and J by 3 bases, with 11 bases between. For the CDR3, the DNA is TGTGCCAGCAGCTTAAGGGAGGGGGGCTACAATGAGCAGTTCTTC. Translating it yields CASSLREGGYNEQFF.

Of note for this clonotype: A much larger clone lies one base from this, so it may be a read error. The gene calls are TRBV6-2 or TRBV6-3 and TRBJ2-5; the match to TRBD2 covers 10 bases. The CDR3 sequence is 14 residues long. CDR1 and CDR2 from the germline V gene are MNHEY and SVGEGT. J gave up 7 bases and V 9 bases, and 11 bases lay outside the gene matches. CDR3 bases: TGTGCCAGAGCACCACAAGCGGGGGGGATGACCCAGTACTTC. Protein sequence: CARAPQAGGMTQYF.

This clonotype was counted ten times or more. The V call is TRBV11-2, the J call TRBJ1-2; 7 bases match TRBD1. Germline V lookup: CDR1 SGHAT, CDR2 FQNNGV. CDR3 length: 13 amino acids. V trimming: 5 bases; J trimming: 7 bases; junction bases outside the gene matches: 7. The CDR3 loop reads CASSLQGFPGYTF. CDR3 coding DNA: TGTGCCAGCAGCCTACAGGGGTTTCCTGGCTACACCTTC. Complete variable domain (other parts from reference TRBV11-2 and TRBJ1-2): EAGVAQSPRYKIIEKRQSVAFWCNPISGHATLYWYQQILGQGPKLLIQFQNNGVVDDSQLPKDRFSAERLKGVDSTLKIQPAKLEDSAVYLCASSLQGFPGYTFGSGTRLTVV.

To note about this clonotype: This is likely an artifact of a read error, given a far larger clone one base away. V gene TRBV6-4 combines with J gene TRBJ2-6, with D unresolved. The CDR3 contains 15 residues. Germline assignment: CDR1 MRHNA and CDR2 SNTAGT. The V end was cut by 10 bases, the J end by 1 base, with 14 bases between. The CDR3 nucleotides are TGTGCCACAAAACCCTCGGAATCTGGGGCCAACGTCCTGACTTTC. Its translation is CATKPSESGANVLTF.

This clonotype was counted at least ten times. The chain uses TRBV30 and TRBJ2-2, with 8 bases identical to TRBD2. J was trimmed by 2 bases and V by 2 bases; bases with no gene match: 4. Per germline, CDR1 GTSNPN and CDR2 SVGIG (reference sequence). The CDR3 loop spans 15 amino acids. The CDR3 DNA reads TGTGCCTGGAGTTGGGCGGGGGGAAACACCGGGGAGCTGTTTTTT. Translation: CAWSWAGGNTGELFF.

J is TRBJ2-2 and V is TRBV9, with D uncertain. Per germline, CDR1 SGDLS and CDR2 YYNGEE. The CDR3 runs 15 residues. The V and J ends lost 0 bases and 4 bases respectively, with 10 bases between them. The CDR3 DNA sequence: TGTGCCAGCAGCGTAGGGGCCAGATTCACCGGGGAGCTGTTTTTT. Translated: CASSVGARFTGELFF. Using reference TRBV9 and TRBJ2-2 for the parts outside the CDR3, the full variable domain is DSGVTQTPKHLITATGQRVTLRCSPRSGDLSVYWYQQSLDQGLQFLIQYYNGEERAKGNILERFSAQQFPDLHSELNLSSLELGDSALYFCASSVGARFTGELFFGEGSRLTVL.

By sample fraction, this clonotype is medium-sized. This rearrangement joins TRBV11-2 to TRBJ2-1, with D possibly matching TRBD1 (6 bases). Germline V gene lookup returns CDR1 SGHAT and CDR2 FQNNGV. V lost 4 bases and J 7 bases, leaving 11 bases between the germline ends. The CDR3 length is 13 residues. The CDR3 region has the DNA TGTGCCAGCAGCTACGGACAGTTGAATGAGCAGTTCTTC. This gives the protein CASSYGQLNEQFF.

Details on this clonotype: Being one base from a much bigger clone, this may be a read error. The chain employs TRBV9 and TRBJ2-5; D possibly uses TRBD1 or TRBD2 (5 bases each). The germline V gene has CDR1 SGDLS and CDR2 YYNGEE. The V end lost 1 base, the J end lost 5 bases, and 21 bases lay between the germline ends. This CDR3 is built from 17 residues. In DNA form, the CDR3 reads TGTGCCAGCAGCGTATGGGACCCAGCAAGAGGGGAGGAGACCCAGTACTTC. Residues: CASSVWDPARGEETQYF.

This clonotype has ten or more counts. CDR3 sequence (DNA): TGTGCCAGCAGTCATCCGGGTAGGGCGAATTTTGATCGGCCCCAGCATTTT. It translates to CASSHPGRANFDRPQHF. This sequence joins TRBV28 and TRBJ1-5; unclear D gene. The CDR3 loop spans 17 amino acids. Trimming took off 5 bases at V and 9 bases at J, with 26 bases between the two ends. Germline V gene sequence: CDR1 MDHEN, CDR2 SYDVKM.

This clonotype was found many times. J is TRBJ2-3 and V is TRBV30; 14 bases fit TRBD2. Looked up from germline, CDR1 is GTSNPN and CDR2 is SVGIG (reference sequence). The V segment lost 3 bases and the J segment 5 bases; nucleotides outside the gene matches: 13. The CDR3 runs 18 residues. As DNA, the CDR3 is TGTGCCTGGAGGCCCCTACCGGGACTAGCGGGAGTGGTAGATACGCAGTATTTT. Translation gives CAWRPLPGLAGVVDTQYF.

The rearrangement links TRBV6-4 to TRBJ2-3, with TRBD2 matching over 10 bases. Germline V gives CDR1 MRHNA, CDR2 SNTAGT. There are 16 residues in the CDR3. J gave up 12 bases and V 0 bases, and 12 bases lay outside the gene matches. For the CDR3, the DNA is TGTGCCAGCAGTGACTCGTCAAGCGGGGGGGCCCAGCCTCAGTATTTT. This gives the protein CASSDSSSGGAQPQYF.

The chain couples TRBV6-1 to TRBJ1-6; the D gene is possibly TRBD1 (5 bases). The CDR3 is 13 residues long. The germline gives CDR1 MNHNS, CDR2 SASEGT. V lost 7 bases, J lost 8 bases, and 12 bases lay in between. The CDR3 sequence is CASTGMGDSPLHF. The CDR3 coding sequence is TGTGCCAGCACCGGGATGGGGGATTCACCCCTCCACTTT.

By sample fraction, this clonotype is medium-sized. This rearrangement joins TRBV28 to TRBJ1-2, with D tentatively TRBD1 (6 bases). The V gene lost 5 bases and the J gene lost 4 bases, with 11 bases spanning the gap. CDR1 is MDHEN and CDR2 is SYDVKM in the germline V gene. The CDR3 totals 13 residues. The CDR3 nucleotides read TGTGCCAGCAGTGCCGGGACATCCTATGGCTACACCTTC. Residues: CASSAGTSYGYTF.

This clonotype was counted ten times or more. This chain links TRBV10-3 with TRBJ1-2; D possibly corresponds to TRBD1 (6 bases). The germline V and J ends were trimmed by 0 bases and 9 bases, with 11 bases remaining between them. CDR1 is ENHRY, CDR2 SYGVKD, per germline. CDR3 length: 13 amino acids. The CDR3 sequence: CAISESPGHRYTF. CDR3 DNA: TGTGCCATCAGTGAGTCCCCGGGACACCGCTACACCTTC.

This clonotype showed up many times. This chain uses TRBV9 with TRBJ1-2, with 7 bases that match TRBD1. The CDR3 runs to 15 residues. Trimming cost V 3 bases and J 3 bases; bases outside gene matches: 8. CDR1 is SGDLS, CDR2 YYNGEE, per germline. The CDR3 bases are TGTGCCAGCAGCGGAAACAGGGGAGAAGACTATGGCTACACCTTC. Translating gives CASSGNRGEDYGYTF.

This clonotype was counted many times. Possible read error: a much larger clone is one base away. The chain recombines TRBV30 with TRBJ1-4, with a tentative D call TRBD1 (5 bases). CDR1 and CDR2 from the germline V gene are GTSNPN and SVGIG (reference sequence). There are 13 residues in the CDR3. CDR3 loop: CAWSAGVNEKLLF. In DNA, the CDR3 is TGTGCCTGGAGTGCGGGGGTTAATGAAAAACTGCTTTTT. The full variable domain, its missing parts supplied by reference TRBV30 and TRBJ1-4, is SQTIHQWPATLVQPVGSPLSLECTVEGTSNPNLYWYRQAAGRGLQLLFYSVGIGQISSEVPQNLSASRPQDRQFILSSKKLLLSDSGFYLCAWSAGVNEKLLFGSGTQLSVL.

Remarks on this clonotype: Mismatch with germline at one junction end may stem from a read error. The V and J genes are TRBV6-1 and TRBJ2-1, with D maybe TRBD2 (5 bases). The CDR3 runs to 12 residues. Per the germline V gene, CDR1 is MNHNS and CDR2 is SASEGT. The DNA for the CDR3 is TGTGCCAGCAGCGAGGGTTACAATGAGAAGTTCTTC. Encoded protein: CASSEGYNEKFF.

The V gene is TRBV20-1, the J gene TRBJ2-7; TRBD2 matches 15 bases. V lost 6 bases to trimming and J lost 3 bases; unmatched junction nucleotides: 12. Germline assignment: CDR1 DFQATT and CDR2 SNEGSKA (reference sequence). This CDR3 is 17 amino acids long. The CDR3 bases are TGCAGTGCAATTTTTCTTTCGGGACTAGCGGGGGGCTACGAGCAGTACTTC. Protein: CSAIFLSGLAGGYEQYF.